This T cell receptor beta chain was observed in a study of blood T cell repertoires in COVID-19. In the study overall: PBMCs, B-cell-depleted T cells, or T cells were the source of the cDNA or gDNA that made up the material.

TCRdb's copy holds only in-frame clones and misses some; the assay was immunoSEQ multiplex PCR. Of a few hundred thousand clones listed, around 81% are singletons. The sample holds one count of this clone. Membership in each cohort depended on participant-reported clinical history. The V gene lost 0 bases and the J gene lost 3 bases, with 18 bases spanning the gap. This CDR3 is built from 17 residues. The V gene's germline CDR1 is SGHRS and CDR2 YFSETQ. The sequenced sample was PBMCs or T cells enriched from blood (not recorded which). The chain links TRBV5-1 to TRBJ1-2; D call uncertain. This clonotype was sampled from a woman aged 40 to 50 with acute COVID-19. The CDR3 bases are TGCGCCAGCAGCTTGGCCGGCCGGGAGGGATTCGACTATGGCTACACCTTC. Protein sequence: CASSLAGREGFDYGYTF.